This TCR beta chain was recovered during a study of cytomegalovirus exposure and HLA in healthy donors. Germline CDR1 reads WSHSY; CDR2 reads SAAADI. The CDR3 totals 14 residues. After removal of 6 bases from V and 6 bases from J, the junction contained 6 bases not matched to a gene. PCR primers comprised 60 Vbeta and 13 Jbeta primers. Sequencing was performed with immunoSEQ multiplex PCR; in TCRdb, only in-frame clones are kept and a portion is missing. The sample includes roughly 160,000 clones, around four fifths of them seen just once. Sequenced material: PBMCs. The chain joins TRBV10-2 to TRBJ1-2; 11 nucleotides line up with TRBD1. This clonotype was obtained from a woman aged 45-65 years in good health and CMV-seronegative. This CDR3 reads CASSSRGQGDGYTF. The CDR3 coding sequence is TGCGCCAGCAGCAGTCGGGGACAGGGGGATGGCTACACCTTC.